These T cell receptor beta chains were read from a single sample in a study of blood T cells in healthy people across ages. Each CDR3 protein gets one entry after TCRdb re-called the 5' RACE reads with MiXCR. The sample includes about 780,000 distinct CDR3 sequences, around 24% of them seen just once. This same sample was also taken into another study, of T cells of mothers and their children.

Material: blood. Receptors were obtained from a boy aged 10-17 years in good health. Each CDR3 is given with its conserved first and last residue. A D gene is named only where the DNA matches it firmly. Part of the rows lack a size; the others show once, few, many or a class for expanded clones.

TRBJ2-5 | few | NA | TRBV30 | CAWSVGAGDIPGETQYF
TRBJ2-5 | NA | NA | TRBV10-2 | CASSDPRGGWGETQYF
TRBJ2-2 | few | NA | TRBV24-1 | CATSVPGLELFF
TRBJ1-4 | once | NA | TRBV6-6 | CASSFSGEGKLFF
TRBJ2-1 | few | TRBD1 | TRBV6-1 | CASSRTRDRGYNEQFF
TRBJ1-2 | NA | NA | TRBV7-9 | CASSLSRDEFVGGYTF
TRBJ2-2 | NA | TRBD2 | TRBV12-3/TRBV12-4 | CASTPIGGINTGELFF
TRBJ2-5 | many | TRBD1 | TRBV3-1 | CASSQNRGQETQYF
TRBJ2-7 | NA | NA | TRBV7-9 | CASSNRDTYEQYF
TRBJ2-2 | NA | NA | TRBV7-2 | CASSLNGQLGGELFF
TRBJ1-2 | few | NA | TRBV7-9 | CASSLGETVYGYTF
TRBJ2-1 | NA | NA | TRBV15 | CATSREGVNTYNEQFF
TRBJ2-1 | few | NA | TRBV5-1 | CASSLEGRSNEQFF
TRBJ1-1 | NA | NA | TRBV14 | CASSQDYQKEGRTEAFF
TRBJ2-2 | NA | TRBD1 | TRBV2 | CASSEAGGGTGELFF
TRBJ2-7 | NA | TRBD2 | TRBV29-1 | CSVEDQGSGAEGEQYF
NA | NA | NA | TRBV4-1 | CASSHSLGGGTYEQYF
TRBJ2-6 | NA | NA | TRBV20-1 | CSARDGGRPSGANVLTF
TRBJ1-2 | NA | NA | TRBV20-1 | CSARQPEGYYGYTF
TRBJ2-5 | few | TRBD2 | TRBV9 | CASSAPVTGGYFQETQYF
TRBJ1-3 | few | NA | TRBV18 | CASSDGRLGNTIYF
NA | NA | TRBD1 | TRBV2 | CATRDRGYEQYF
NA | NA | NA | TRBV20-1 | CSAKPTGNNEQFF
TRBJ1-1 | NA | TRBD1 | TRBV12-3/TRBV12-4 | CASRAGQVENIEAFF
TRBJ1-2 | NA | NA | TRBV10-3 | CAISEPPGPPLNNYGYTF
TRBJ1-2 | NA | NA | TRBV4-2 | CASSQGTVNNYGYTF
TRBJ1-5 | few | NA | TRBV30 | CAWGSDQPQHF
TRBJ2-2 | few | TRBD1 | TRBV2 | CASREQGGNTGELSF
TRBJ2-7 | NA | TRBD2 | TRBV15 | CATSRAGGGTPSYEQYF
TRBJ2-5 | NA | TRBD2 | TRBV7-7 | CASSSIAGGPETQYF
TRBJ2-3 | NA | NA | TRBV7-9 | CASSFLAGPSTDTQYF
TRBJ2-1 | NA | NA | TRBV7-9 | CASGYSNEQFF
TRBJ2-5 | NA | NA | TRBV7-2 | CASSLDRVKETLYF
NA | NA | TRBD2 | TRBV9 | CASSPREGIGNEQFF
TRBJ1-3 | few | NA | TRBV7-9 | CASSRGTPIYF
TRBJ2-2 | NA | NA | TRBV5-5 | CASSSEGGSGELFF
TRBJ1-1 | NA | NA | TRBV7-9 | CASSPGWRGTEAFF
TRBJ1-4 | few | NA | TRBV19 | CASGRQTTNEKLFF
TRBJ1-1 | NA | TRBD1 | TRBV15 | CATSAGTGGITEAFF
TRBJ2-7 | once | NA | TRBV7-9 | CASSLQAGSYEQYF
TRBJ1-6 | NA | NA | TRBV6-5 | CASSYSWRGGSPLHF